The sequence of this TCR beta chain was determined in a study of blood T cell repertoires in COVID-19. Study information: The cDNA or gDNA used as material had been derived from T cells, B-cell-depleted T cells, or PBMCs.

The CDR3 sequence is 14 residues long. V shed 4 bases and J 5 bases; nucleotides not matched to a gene: 7. Germline lookup yields CDR1 GTSNPN and CDR2 SVGIG (reference sequence). The protocol was immunoSEQ multiplex PCR, while the TCRdb copy is restricted to in-frame clones and leaves out a portion. Among around 70,000 clones listed, 70% to 80% were seen once. The V call is TRBV30, the J call TRBJ2-3; 9 bases align to TRBD2. This TCR derives from a human donor in a cohort sampled during active COVID-19. The sequenced sample consisted of peripheral blood. The CDR3 sequence: CAWKAGGPGDTQYF. The DNA of the CDR3 is TGTGCCTGGAAGGCGGGGGGGCCCGGAGATACGCAGTATTTT.